This T cell receptor (beta chain) was found in a study of blood T cell repertoires in COVID-19. About the research overall: PBMCs, B-cell-depleted T cells, or T cells provided the cDNA or gDNA that made up the material.

Here immunoSEQ multiplex PCR was the method, and the copy in TCRdb shows in-frame clones only, minus some. The sample carries 150,000 to 200,000 clones, roughly 87% recorded once. CDR1 is MNHEY and CDR2 is SVGEGT in the germline V gene. This CDR3 has 15 amino acids. The trim removed 5 bases at V and 6 bases at J, leaving 10 bases unmatched. The sequenced material came from peripheral blood. The chain couples TRBV6-2 or TRBV6-3 to TRBJ1-5, with 7 nucleotides matching TRBD1. The clonotype originates from a woman in her sixties or seventies with acute or convalescent COVID-19. In DNA, the CDR3 is TGTGCCAGCAGTCTCGAAGAGGGGGCAAGTCAGCCCCAGCATTTT. Amino acids: CASSLEEGASQPQHF.